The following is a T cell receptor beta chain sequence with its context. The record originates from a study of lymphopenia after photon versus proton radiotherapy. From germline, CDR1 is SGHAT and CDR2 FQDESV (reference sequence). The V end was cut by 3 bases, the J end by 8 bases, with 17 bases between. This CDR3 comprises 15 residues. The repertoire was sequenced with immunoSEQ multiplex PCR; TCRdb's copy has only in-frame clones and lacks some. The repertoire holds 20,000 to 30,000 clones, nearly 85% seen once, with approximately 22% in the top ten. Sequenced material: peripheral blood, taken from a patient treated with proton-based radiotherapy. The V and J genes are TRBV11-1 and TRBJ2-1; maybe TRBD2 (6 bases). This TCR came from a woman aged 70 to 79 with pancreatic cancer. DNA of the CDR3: TGTGCCAGCAGCTTTGGCGGGATGGGTCCGGATGAGCAGTTCTTC. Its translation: CASSFGGMGPDEQFF.